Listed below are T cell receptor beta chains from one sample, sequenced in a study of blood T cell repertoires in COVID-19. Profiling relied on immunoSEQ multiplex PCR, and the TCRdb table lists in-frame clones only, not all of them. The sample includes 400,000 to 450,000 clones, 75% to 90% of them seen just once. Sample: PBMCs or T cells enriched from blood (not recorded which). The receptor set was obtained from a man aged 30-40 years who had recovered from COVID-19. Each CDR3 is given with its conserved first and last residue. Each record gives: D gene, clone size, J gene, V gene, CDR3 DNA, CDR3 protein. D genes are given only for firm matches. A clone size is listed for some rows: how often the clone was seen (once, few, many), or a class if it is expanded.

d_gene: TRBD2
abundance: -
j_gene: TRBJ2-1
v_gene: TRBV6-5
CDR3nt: TGTGCCAGCCTAACTAGCGTTCCGTACAATGAGCAGTTCTTC
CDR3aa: CASLTSVPYNEQFF

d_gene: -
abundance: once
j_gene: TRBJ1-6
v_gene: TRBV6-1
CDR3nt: TGTGCCAGCAGTGAAGTCGGGAGATCACCCCTCCACTTT
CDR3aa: CASSEVGRSPLHF

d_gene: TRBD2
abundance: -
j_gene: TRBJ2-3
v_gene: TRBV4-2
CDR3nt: TGTGCCAGCAGCCAAGGGCAAGCGGGAAGCACAGATACGCAGTATTTT
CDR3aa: CASSQGQAGSTDTQYF

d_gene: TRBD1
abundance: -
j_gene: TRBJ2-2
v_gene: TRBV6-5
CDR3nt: TGTGCCAGCAGTTACAAGGGGGCAGGGGCCGGGGAGCTGTTTTTT
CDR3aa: CASSYKGAGAGELFF

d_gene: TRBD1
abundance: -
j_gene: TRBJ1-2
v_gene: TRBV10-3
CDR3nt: TGTGCCATCAGTGTGACAGGGAGTTCCTATGGCTACACCTTC
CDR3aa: CAISVTGSSYGYTF

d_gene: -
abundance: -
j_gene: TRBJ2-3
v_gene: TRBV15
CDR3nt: TGTGCCACCAGCAGAGAACAGGGCCCAGATACGCAGTATTTT
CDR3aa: CATSREQGPDTQYF

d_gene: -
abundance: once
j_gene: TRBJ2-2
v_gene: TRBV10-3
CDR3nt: TGTGCCACCAACCCCGGGACATATACAACCGGGGAGCTGTTTTTT
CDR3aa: CATNPGTYTTGELFF

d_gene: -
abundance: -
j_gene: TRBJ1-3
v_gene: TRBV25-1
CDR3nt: TGTGCCAGCAGTGAATCCCCAGGGGCAGGCAGCTCTGGAAACACCATATATTTT
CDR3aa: CASSESPGAGSSGNTIYF

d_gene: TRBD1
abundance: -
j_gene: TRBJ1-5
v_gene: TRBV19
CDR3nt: TGTGCCAGTAGAGTGTGGACAGGTGACAATCAGCCCCAGCATTTT
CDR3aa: CASRVWTGDNQPQHF

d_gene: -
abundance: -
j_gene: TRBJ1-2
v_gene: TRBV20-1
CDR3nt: TGCAGTGCTACCATAGACTATGGCTACACCTTC
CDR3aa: CSATIDYGYTF

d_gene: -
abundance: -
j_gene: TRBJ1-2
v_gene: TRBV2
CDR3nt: TGTGCCAGCAGGAGGGTAGGGCTCTATGGCTACACCTTC
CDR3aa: CASRRVGLYGYTF

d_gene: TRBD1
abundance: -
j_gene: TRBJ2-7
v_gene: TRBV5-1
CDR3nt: TGCGCCAGCAGCACCAGGGCCGGGACAGATTCCTACGAGCAGTACTTC
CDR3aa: CASSTRAGTDSYEQYF

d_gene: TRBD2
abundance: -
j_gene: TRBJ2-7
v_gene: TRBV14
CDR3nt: TGTGCCAGCAGCCAGGGACTACCATACGAGCAGTACTTC
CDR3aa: CASSQGLPYEQYF

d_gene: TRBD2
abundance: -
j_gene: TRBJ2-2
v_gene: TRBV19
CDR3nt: TGTGCCAGTGGGACTAGCGGGAACACCGGGGAGCTGTTTTTT
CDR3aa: CASGTSGNTGELFF

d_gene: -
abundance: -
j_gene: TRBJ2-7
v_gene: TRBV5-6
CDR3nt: TGTGCCAGCAGCTCGGGACTGGGGGACTACGAGCAGTACTTC
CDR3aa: CASSSGLGDYEQYF

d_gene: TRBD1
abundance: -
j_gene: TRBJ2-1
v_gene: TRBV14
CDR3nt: TGTGCCAGCAGCCAAGACACAGGACAGGGGATAGGCAATGAGCAGTTCTTC
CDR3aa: CASSQDTGQGIGNEQFF

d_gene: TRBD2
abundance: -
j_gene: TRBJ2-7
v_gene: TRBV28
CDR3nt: TGTGCCAGCAGTTTAAAGCGGGAGTTAAGCGAGCAGTACTTC
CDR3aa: CASSLKRELSEQYF

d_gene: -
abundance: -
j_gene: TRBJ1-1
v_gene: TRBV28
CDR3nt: TGTGCCAGCAGTAGAGTAAGACAGGTAGAAGCTTTCTTT
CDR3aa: CASSRVRQVEAFF

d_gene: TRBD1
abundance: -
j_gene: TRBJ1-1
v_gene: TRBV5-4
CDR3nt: TGTGCCAGCAGCCCCACCGGGACAGGGGTCGCTGAAGCTTTCTTT
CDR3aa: CASSPTGTGVAEAFF

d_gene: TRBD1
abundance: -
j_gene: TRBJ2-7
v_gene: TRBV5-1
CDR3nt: TGCGCCAGCAGCTTGGGGGGACAGGGCTACGAGCAGTACTTC
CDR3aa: CASSLGGQGYEQYF

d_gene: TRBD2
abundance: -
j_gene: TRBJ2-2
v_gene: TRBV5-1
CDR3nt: TGCGCCAGCAGCCAGACTAGCGGCTCCCCGAACACCGGGGAGCTGTTTTTT
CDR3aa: CASSQTSGSPNTGELFF

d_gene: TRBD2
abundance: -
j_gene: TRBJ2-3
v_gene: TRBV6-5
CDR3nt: TGTGCCAGCAGTTCCTTAGCGGGGACTTCCACAGATACGCAGTATTTT
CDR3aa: CASSSLAGTSTDTQYF

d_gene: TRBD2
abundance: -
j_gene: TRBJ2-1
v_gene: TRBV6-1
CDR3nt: TGTGCCAGCAGTGATCCTGTTTCCGGACTAGCGGACAATGAGCAGTTCTTC
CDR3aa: CASSDPVSGLADNEQFF

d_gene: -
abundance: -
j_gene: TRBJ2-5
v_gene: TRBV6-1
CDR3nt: TGTGCCAGCAGTGAATTGAGGTGGCCCGCCCAGGGGGAGACCCAGTACTTC
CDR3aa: CASSELRWPAQGETQYF

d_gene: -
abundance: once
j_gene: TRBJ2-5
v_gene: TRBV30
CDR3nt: TGTGCCTGGAGTTTCGGGTCAGAGACCCAGTACTTC
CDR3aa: CAWSFGSETQYF

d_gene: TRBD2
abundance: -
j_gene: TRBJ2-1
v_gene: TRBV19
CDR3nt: TGTGCCAGTAGTACCAGACTAGCGGGAGTTGATAATGAGCAGTTCTTC
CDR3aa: CASSTRLAGVDNEQFF

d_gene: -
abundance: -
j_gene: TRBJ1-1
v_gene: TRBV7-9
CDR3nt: TGTGCCAGCACCTCGGGGGGCATGAACACTGAAGCTTTCTTT
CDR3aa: CASTSGGMNTEAFF

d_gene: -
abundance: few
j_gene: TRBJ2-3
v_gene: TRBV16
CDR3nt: TGTGCCAGCAGACCCACATCCACAGATACGCAGTATTTT
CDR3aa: CASRPTSTDTQYF

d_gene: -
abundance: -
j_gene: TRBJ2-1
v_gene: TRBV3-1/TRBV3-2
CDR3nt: TGTGCCAGCAGCCAAGTTTCTTCGGATGAGCAGTTCTTC
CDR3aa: CASSQVSSDEQFF

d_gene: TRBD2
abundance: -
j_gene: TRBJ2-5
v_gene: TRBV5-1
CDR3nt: TGCGCCAGCACTGCGGGAGAGGAGACCCAGTACTTC
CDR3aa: CASTAGEETQYF

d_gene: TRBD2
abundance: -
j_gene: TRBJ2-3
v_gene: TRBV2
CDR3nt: TGTGCCAGCAGTAGGACTAGCGGGGGGTCAGGCACAGATACGCAGTATTTT
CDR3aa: CASSRTSGGSGTDTQYF

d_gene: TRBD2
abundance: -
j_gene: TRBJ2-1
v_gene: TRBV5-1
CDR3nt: TGCGCCAGCAGCCTACGGGGACTAGCGGGAGTTGAGCAGTTCTTC
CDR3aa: CASSLRGLAGVEQFF

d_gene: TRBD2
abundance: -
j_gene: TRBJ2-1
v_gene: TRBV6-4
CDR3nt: TGTGCCAGCAGTGGGACTAGCGGGAGAGGTGAGCAGTTCTTC
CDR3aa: CASSGTSGRGEQFF

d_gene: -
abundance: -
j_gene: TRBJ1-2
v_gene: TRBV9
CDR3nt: TGTGCCAGCAGCGTACAGCAGGCCGCTAACTATGGCTACACCTTC
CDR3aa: CASSVQQAANYGYTF

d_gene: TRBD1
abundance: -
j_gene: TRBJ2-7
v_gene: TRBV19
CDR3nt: TGTGCCAGTAGTATATTCGGGGGACAGGGCTCCTACGAGCAGTACTTC
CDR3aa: CASSIFGGQGSYEQYF

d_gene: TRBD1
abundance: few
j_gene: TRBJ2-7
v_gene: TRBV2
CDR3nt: TGTGCCAGCAGTCCCGATAATCAGGGGGCCCACGAGCAGTACTTC
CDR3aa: CASSPDNQGAHEQYF

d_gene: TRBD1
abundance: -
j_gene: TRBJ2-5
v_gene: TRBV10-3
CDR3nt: TGTGCCATCAGCCGACAGGGGGCACAAGAGACCCAGTACTTC
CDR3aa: CAISRQGAQETQYF

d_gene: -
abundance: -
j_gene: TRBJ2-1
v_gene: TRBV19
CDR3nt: TGTGCCAGTTTAAAGGGGATAGACTACAATGAGCAGTTCTTC
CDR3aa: CASLKGIDYNEQFF

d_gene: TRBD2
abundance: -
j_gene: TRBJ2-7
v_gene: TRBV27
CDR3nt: TGTGCCAGCAAGCGGGCGGGAGTTTACGAGCAGTACTTC
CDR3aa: CASKRAGVYEQYF

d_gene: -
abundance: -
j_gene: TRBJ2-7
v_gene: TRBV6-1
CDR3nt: TGTGCCAGCAGTGAAGCTCACATTGTAACCTACGAGCAGTACTTC
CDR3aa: CASSEAHIVTYEQYF

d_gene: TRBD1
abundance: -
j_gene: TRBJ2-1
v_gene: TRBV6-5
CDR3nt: TGTGCCAGCAGATCACAGGGGGCGCGGGTGGAGCAGTTCTTC
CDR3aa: CASRSQGARVEQFF

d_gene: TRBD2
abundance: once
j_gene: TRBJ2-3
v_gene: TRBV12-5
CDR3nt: TGTGCTAGTGGTTTGGTTCGCGCAAAGGGACTAGCGGGACTTAGCACAGATACGCAGTATTTT
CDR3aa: CASGLVRAKGLAGLSTDTQYF

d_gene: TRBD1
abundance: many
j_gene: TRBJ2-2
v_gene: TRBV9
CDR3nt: TGTGCCAGCAGGAGTAGAGACAGGGGCACCGGGGAGCTGTTTTTT
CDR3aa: CASRSRDRGTGELFF

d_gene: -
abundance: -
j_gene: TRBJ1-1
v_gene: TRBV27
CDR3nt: TGTGCCAGCAGCTCTTGGGGCGCGTTGACTGAAGCTTTCTTT
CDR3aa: CASSSWGALTEAFF

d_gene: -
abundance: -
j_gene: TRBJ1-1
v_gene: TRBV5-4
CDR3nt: TGTGCCAGCAGCCGCGGCGACTTTCCCCCCACTGAAGCTTTCTTT
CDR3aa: CASSRGDFPPTEAFF

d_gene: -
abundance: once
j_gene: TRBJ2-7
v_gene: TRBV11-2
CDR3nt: TGTGCCAGCAGCTCTAACCCGGACAGTAGTTACGAGCAGTACTTC
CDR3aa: CASSSNPDSSYEQYF

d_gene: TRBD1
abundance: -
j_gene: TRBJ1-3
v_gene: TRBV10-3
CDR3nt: TGTGCCATCAGTCGACAGGGACTCTCTGGAAACACCATATATTTT
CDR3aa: CAISRQGLSGNTIYF

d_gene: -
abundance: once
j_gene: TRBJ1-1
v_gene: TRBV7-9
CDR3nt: TGTGCCAGCAGCTTTTTCCCTAGCCGCAACACTGAAGCTTTCTTT
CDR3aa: CASSFFPSRNTEAFF

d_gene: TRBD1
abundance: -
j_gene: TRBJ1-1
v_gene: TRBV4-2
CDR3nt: TGTGCCAGCAGCCAGGGTAGGACAGGGGGCACTGAAGCTTTCTTT
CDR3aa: CASSQGRTGGTEAFF

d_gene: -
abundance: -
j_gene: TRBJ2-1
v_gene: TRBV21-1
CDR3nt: TGTGCCAGCAGCAAAAGGACAGCCCTGTACAATGAGCAGTTCTTC
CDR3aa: CASSKRTALYNEQFF

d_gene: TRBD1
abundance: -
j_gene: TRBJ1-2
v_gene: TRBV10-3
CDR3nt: TGTGCCATCAGTGAAACCGGGACAGGGCATGGCTACACCTTC
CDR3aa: CAISETGTGHGYTF

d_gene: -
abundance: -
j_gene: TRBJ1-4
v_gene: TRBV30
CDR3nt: TGTGCCTGGAGTCCGCCTCACGCAGGGGAAGTTGGGGAAAAACTGTTTTTT
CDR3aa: CAWSPPHAGEVGEKLFF

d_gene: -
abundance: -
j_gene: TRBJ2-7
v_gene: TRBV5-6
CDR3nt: TGTGCCAGCAGCGCACCCGCAGGCGGGTCCGAGCAGTACTTC
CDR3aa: CASSAPAGGSEQYF

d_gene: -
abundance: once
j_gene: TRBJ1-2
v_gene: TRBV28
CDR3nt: TGTGCCAGCAGTTTGATTCAGGGTGCGTACGGCTACACCTTC
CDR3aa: CASSLIQGAYGYTF